The 28 T cell receptor beta chains presented below share a single source sample, sequenced in a study of blood T cell repertoires in COVID-19. Data came from immunoSEQ multiplex PCR; TCRdb stores just in-frame clones and leaves some out. Seen here are 250,000 to 350,000 clones, roughly 86% observed once, and the top ten hold roughly 2.9%. Sequencing was performed on PBMCs or T cells enriched from blood (not recorded which). The receptors were gathered from a woman in her forties or fifties who had been exposed to COVID-19.

The chain has TRBV7-9 and TRBJ1-6, with 12 bases aligning to TRBD1. V lost 5 bases and J lost 5; bases outside the gene matches: 4. The CDR3 has 16 amino acids. Germline CDR1 is SEHNR and CDR2 is FQNEAQ (reference sequence). The chain's CDR3 is CASSPGQGADNSPLHF. In DNA form, the CDR3 reads TGTGCCAGCAGCCCGGGACAGGGGGCGGATAATTCACCCCTCCACTTT.

The chain combines TRBV28 with TRBJ2-5; 12 bases match TRBD2. Germline CDR1 and CDR2: MDHEN and SYDVKM. Trimming removed 6 bases from V and 2 bases from J; junction bases left unmatched: 7. This CDR3 comprises 16 residues. CDR3 amino acids: CASRPHLAGGQETQYF. In DNA form, the CDR3 reads TGTGCCAGCAGACCCCACCTAGCGGGGGGGCAAGAGACCCAGTACTTC.

This clone came up once. V is TRBV5-1 and J is TRBJ2-5; tentatively, D is TRBD1 (7 bases). CDR1 SGHRS and CDR2 YFSETQ come from the germline V gene. V gave up 0 bases and J gave up 4 bases, with 13 bases separating them. The CDR3 length is 15 residues. This CDR3 is CASSLGAGGGETQYF. CDR3 in DNA: TGCGCCAGCAGCTTGGGGGCAGGGGGAGGAGAGACCCAGTACTTC.

The chain recombines TRBV6-5 with TRBJ1-2; D unclear. The CDR3 is 12 amino acids. The V gene lost 0 bases and the J gene lost 6 bases, with 5 bases spanning the gap. Germline-derived CDR1 and CDR2 are MNHEY and SVGAGI. CDR3 sequence (DNA): TGTGCCAGCAGTTACTCTCCGGATGGCTACACCTTC. Protein product: CASSYSPDGYTF.

This clone has a single count. CDR3 in amino acids: CASGSPGLPSTDTQYF. In DNA, the CDR3 is TGCGCCAGCGGATCTCCGGGACTACCTAGCACAGATACGCAGTATTTT. This sequence joins TRBV10-2 and TRBJ2-3; 7 nucleotides match TRBD2. The V and J ends lost 8 bases and 0 bases, in that order; junction bases with no gene match: 11. The CDR3 sequence is 16 residues long. Germline CDR1 reads WSHSY; CDR2 reads SAAADI.

The chain uses TRBV2 and TRBJ1-1; D is possibly TRBD1 (5 bases). V shed 6 bases and J shed 10 bases, with 21 bases lying between them. The germline V gene has CDR1 SNHLY and CDR2 FYNNEI. This CDR3 has 14 residues. The CDR3, as DNA: TGTGCCAGCAGGGCCTACATGGGGGGACCCTCAGCTTTCTTT. Translated, it gives CASRAYMGGPSAFF.

The chain is built from TRBV30 and TRBJ1-1, with a possible D match to TRBD1 (6 bases). Between the trimmed V and J ends, which lost 6 bases and 5 bases, there was a span of 13 bases. This CDR3 spans 12 amino acids. In germline, CDR1 is GTSNPN, CDR2 SVGIG (reference sequence). CDR3 DNA: TGTGCCTGCAGAGGGGGAGGGACTGAAGCTTTCTTT. The encoded protein is CACRGGGTEAFF.

The V gene is TRBV6-7, the J gene TRBJ2-6; 8 positions agree with TRBD1. TRBV6-7 is reported as an ORF; its role is uncertain. The CDR3 is 19 residues long. J gave up 0 bases and V 2 bases, and 9 bases lay outside the gene matches. The CDR3 DNA reads TGTGCCAGCAGTTACACTTGGACAGGGAAAATCTCTGGGGCCAACGTCCTGACTTTC. It encodes CASSYTWTGKISGANVLTF.

This chain links TRBV5-6 with TRBJ2-5, with 9 bases identical to TRBD2. The CDR3 is made up of 14 amino acids. V shed 2 bases, J shed 2 bases, and the junction held 1 base outside the gene matches. Germline loops: CDR1 SGHDT, CDR2 YYEEEE. The CDR3 DNA is TGTGCCAGCAGCTTTAGCGGGGGTCAAGAGACCCAGTACTTC. Translation: CASSFSGGQETQYF.

V usage is TRBV5-1 and J usage is TRBJ2-5, with 11 bases lining up with TRBD2. With 1 base clipped from V and 3 bases from J, the junction kept 8 bases outside the gene matches. CDR3 size: 17 residues. The germline CDR1 and CDR2 sequences are SGHRS and YFSETQ. The CDR3 sequence: CASSLTSGGGGEETQYF. CDR3 DNA: TGCGCCAGCAGCTTGACTAGCGGGGGAGGCGGGGAAGAGACCCAGTACTTC.

This chain uses TRBV29-1 with TRBJ2-3; D is perhaps TRBD2 (7 bases). Germline loops: CDR1 SQVTM, CDR2 ANQGSEA. V was clipped by 4 bases and J by 2 bases, with 13 bases between them. The CDR3 consists of 14 residues. CDR3 residues: CSVVAGAYTDTQYF. The CDR3 region has the DNA TGCAGCGTTGTGGCGGGGGCTTACACAGATACGCAGTATTTT.

This chain joins TRBV6-4 and TRBJ1-1, with 8 bases aligning to TRBD1. The germline V gene encodes CDR1 MRHNA and CDR2 SNTAGT. The V segment lost 3 bases and the J segment 6 bases; nucleotides outside the gene matches: 3. CDR3 length equals 13 residues. CDR3 protein: CASSEMTGAEAFF. The CDR3 nucleotides are TGTGCCAGCAGTGAAATGACAGGGGCTGAAGCTTTCTTT.

The J gene is TRBJ1-5, the V gene TRBV28; unclear D gene. The germline V and J ends were trimmed by 2 bases and 1 base, with 6 bases remaining between them. Germline values: CDR1 MDHEN, CDR2 SYDVKM. CDR3 size: 14 residues. The CDR3 DNA reads as TGTGCCAGCAGTTTAAGCAGGAGCAATCAGCCCCAGCATTTT. Amino acid sequence: CASSLSRSNQPQHF.

The rearrangement uses TRBV29-1 and TRBJ1-1; TRBD1 might be the D (6 bases). In germline, CDR1 is SQVTM, CDR2 ANQGSEA. Trimming left V 4 bases short and J 4 bases short, with 10 bases between. CDR3 size: 12 residues. The chain's CDR3 is CSVAQGPTEAFF. The CDR3 nucleotides read TGCAGCGTTGCTCAGGGGCCCACTGAAGCTTTCTTT.

The chain uses TRBV5-4 and TRBJ2-1, with TRBD2 matching over 11 bases. CDR1 SGHNT and CDR2 YYREEE come from the germline V gene (reference sequence). The CDR3 sequence is 15 residues long. J was trimmed by 6 bases and V by 2 bases; bases with no gene match: 4. The CDR3, as DNA: TGTGCCAGCAGCTTTAGCGGGGGGGCTGTCAATGAGCAGTTCTTC. It translates to CASSFSGGAVNEQFF. Drawing the rest from reference TRBV5-4 and TRBJ2-1, the complete variable domain is ETGVTQSPTHLIKTRGQQVTLRCSSQSGHNTVSWYQQALGQGPQFIFQYYREEENGRGNFPPRFSGLQFPNYSSELNVNALELDDSALYLCASSFSGGAVNEQFFGPGTRLTVL.

The J gene is TRBJ2-3, the V gene TRBV5-1; 10 positions agree with TRBD2. CDR1 and CDR2 from the germline V gene are SGHRS and YFSETQ. V dropped 5 bases and J dropped 2; count of bases not matched to a gene: 5. This CDR3 spans 15 amino acids. The CDR3: CASRDSGGFTDTQYF. The CDR3 DNA follows: TGCGCCAGCAGAGATAGCGGGGGGTTCACAGATACGCAGTATTTT.

The rearrangement uses TRBV18 and TRBJ1-6; possible D gene TRBD1, 6 bases. This CDR3 is built from 13 residues. CDR1 and CDR2 (germline): KGHSH, LQKENI. Trimming took 8 bases from V and 7 from J, leaving 12 bases between them. CDR3 in amino acids: CASRSDRNSPLHF. The DNA for the CDR3 is TGTGCCAGCCGATCGGACAGAAATTCACCCCTCCACTTT.

This clone came up once. The chain couples TRBV7-2 to TRBJ2-7; 9 bases map to TRBD1. Losses at the gene ends were 5 bases for V and 3 bases for J; bases not matched to a gene: 2. The length of the CDR3 is 13 residues. In germline, CDR1 is SGHTA, CDR2 FQGNSA. The CDR3 region has the DNA TGTGCCAGCAGCGGGGGACAGGGCTACGAGCAGTACTTC. This gives the protein CASSGGQGYEQYF. Complete variable domain (other parts from reference TRBV7-2 and TRBJ2-7): GAGVSQSPSNKVTEKGKDVELRCDPISGHTALYWYRQSLGQGLEFLIYFQGNSAPDKSGLPSDRFSAERTGGSVSTLTIQRTQQEDSAVYLCASSGGQGYEQYFGPGTRLTVT.

This chain links TRBV30 with TRBJ2-6, with D maybe TRBD1 (5 bases). Trimming shortened V by 1 base and J by 0 bases, and 10 bases separated the two germline ends. The germline gives CDR1 GTSNPN, CDR2 SVGIG (reference sequence). This CDR3 contains 16 residues. The CDR3 DNA reads TGTGCCTGGAGTGCAGGGCCCCGCTCTGGGGCCAACGTCCTGACTTTC. Amino acid sequence: CAWSAGPRSGANVLTF.

V gene TRBV7-9 combines with J gene TRBJ1-1; perhaps TRBD1 as D (6 bases). From germline, CDR1 is SEHNR and CDR2 FQNEAQ (reference sequence). V was shortened by 6 bases and J by 3 bases, with 11 bases between the two germline ends. CDR3 length: 13 residues. The CDR3 DNA sequence: TGTGCCAGCAGTCAGGGGAGAGACACTGAAGCTTTCTTT. This gives the protein CASSQGRDTEAFF.

The chain recombines TRBV15 with TRBJ1-3; D not resolved. This CDR3 is built from 16 residues. The ends were cut back, 1 base at V and 8 bases at J, with 18 bases in the middle. Germline CDR1 is LNHNV and CDR2 is YYDKDF (reference sequence). CDR3 sequence (DNA): TGTGCCACCAGCAGAGCTCTGCACTCGTCCGGGGACACCATATATTTT. The encoded protein is CATSRALHSSGDTIYF.

This rearrangement joins TRBV7-9 to TRBJ2-5; D possibly corresponds to TRBD1 (6 bases). CDR3 size: 14 residues. Germline CDR1 is SEHNR and CDR2 is FQNEAQ (reference sequence). The ends were cut back, 2 bases at V and 7 bases at J, with 14 bases in the middle. CDR3 sequence reads: CASSLRTDRLTQYF. DNA for the CDR3: TGTGCCAGCAGCTTAAGGACAGACCGGTTGACCCAGTACTTC. Full variable domain (missing parts from reference TRBV7-9 and TRBJ2-5): DTGVSQNPRHKITKRGQNVTFRCDPISEHNRLYWYRQTLGQGPEFLTYFQNEAQLEKSRLLSDRFSAERPKGSFSTLEIQRTEQGDSAMYLCASSLRTDRLTQYFGPGTRLLVL.

The rearrangement links TRBV4-2 to TRBJ2-7, with TRBD1 matching over 7 bases. This CDR3 has 15 amino acids. The V gene end was trimmed by 1 base and the J gene end by 2 bases; junction bases not matched to a gene: 5. CDR1 and CDR2 from the germline V gene are LGHNA and YNFKEQ. The CDR3 region is CASSQGTGNTYEQYF. The CDR3 region has the DNA TGTGCCAGCAGCCAAGGGACAGGCAATACCTACGAGCAGTACTTC.

This clone was found many times. The rearrangement joins TRBV5-4 to TRBJ2-4; D is possibly TRBD1 (6 bases). Germline CDR1 reads SGHNT; CDR2 reads YYREEE (reference sequence). The ends were cut back, 1 base at V and 7 bases at J, with 12 bases in the middle. The CDR3 runs to 14 residues. The CDR3 here is CASSLMGAENIQYF. CDR3 sequence (DNA): TGTGCCAGCAGCTTGATGGGGGCTGAGAACATTCAGTACTTC.

The genes are TRBV19 and TRBJ1-4; 7 nucleotides line up with TRBD1. With 3 bases clipped from V and 2 bases from J, the junction kept 0 bases outside the gene matches. The CDR3 length is 14 residues. The germline gives CDR1 LNHDA, CDR2 SQIVND (reference sequence). The CDR3 nucleotides read TGTGCCAGTAGTATGACAGGGACTAATGAAAAACTGTTTTTT. This translates into CASSMTGTNEKLFF.

This chain connects TRBV11-3 to TRBJ2-7, with no clear D. Trimming removed 4 bases at V and 1 base at J, with 2 bases between. Germline assignment: CDR1 SGHNT and CDR2 YENEEA. The CDR3 extends over 11 amino acids. CDR3 nucleotides: TGTGCCAGCAGCTCATCCTACGAGCAGTACTTC. Translating it yields CASSSSYEQYF.

The chain has TRBV5-1 and TRBJ2-5; 7 bases fit TRBD2. Germline V lookup: CDR1 SGHRS, CDR2 YFSETQ. This CDR3 has 14 amino acids. The V and J ends lost 2 bases and 2 bases, in that order; junction bases with no gene match: 3. The CDR3 coding sequence is TGCGCCAGCAGCTTCAGCGGGAAACAAGAGACCCAGTACTTC. Amino acids: CASSFSGKQETQYF.

The rearrangement links TRBV7-9 to TRBJ2-7, with D possibly TRBD1 on 6 matching bases. The CDR3 spans 12 residues. From germline, CDR1 is SEHNR and CDR2 FQNEAQ (reference sequence). The V gene lost 2 bases and the J gene lost 7 bases, with 9 bases spanning the gap. In nucleotides, the CDR3 is TGTGCCAGCAGCTTACAGGGGTGGGAGCAGTACTTC. It encodes CASSLQGWEQYF.